This T cell receptor (beta chain) was recorded in a study of CXCR3-negative and CXCR3-positive naive CD8 T cells (dated by TCRdb to the late 2010s). Some background on the complete study: In total, 110 million to 150 million TRB reads were obtained, corresponding to roughly 1.5 +/- 0.3 million reads per library. Diversity and physicochemical repertoire analyses covered some ten donors pooled from two independent experiments. The TRBV-TRBJ cluster analysis covered naive subsets from roughly five donors and memory cells from 3 donors.

Data came from a NextSeq 550. The Human TCR Profiling Kit (MiLaboratory) was used to prepare UMI-labeled 5' RACE TRB cDNA libraries. The full amount of extracted RNA was used for cDNA synthesis, and the full amount of resulting cDNA was used for PCR amplification. Libraries were prepared in parallel with an identical number of PCR cycles. The authors processed their data as follows. MIGEC and MiXCR extracted about 48,000 +/- 9,800 unique UMI-labeled TRB cDNA molecules per library, requiring at least two reads per UMI. On average, approximately 40,000 +/- 10,000 functional in-frame TRB CDR3 nucleotide clonotypes lacking stop codons were found per library. After downsampling to 5000 UMI-labeled TRB molecules per sample, diversity metrics, including normalized Shannon-Wiener and Chao1, were computed in VDJtools. VDJtools computed clonotype-size-weighted physicochemical properties of the central five CDR3 residues: interaction energy, strength, volume and Kidera factor 4. TCRdb reanalyzed the reads, keeping one entry per CDR3 protein sequence and omitting DNA. In this record, the V and J calls reflect TCRdb's handling and not the investigators' own analysis. The sample's table covers about 89,000 distinct CDR3 sequences. The top ten clones comprise around 0.51% of the sample.

With regard to this clonotype: Its cognate antigen has yet to be identified.

For every CD8+ T cell subset, approximately 300,000 cells were flow-sorted straight into RLT lysis buffer, and each subset was sorted in triplicate. To exclude memory contaminants, naive CD8+ T cells were stringently defined as CD45RO-CCR7+CD27+CD95-. Standard density gradient centrifugation was used to isolate peripheral blood mononuclear cells from buffy coats. Naive CXCR3-negative and CXCR3-positive CD8+ T cells were flow-sorted using a FACSAria III. Total RNA was extracted from sorted cells with an RNeasy Mini Kit. The study at large found these results: Because surface CD5, which is linked to self-reactivity in mice, was comparable between the naive subsets, TCR interaction strength was also inferred from TRB CDR3 physicochemical properties. Within the same donor, TRBV-TRBJ usage looked similar between naive CXCR3-negative and CXCR3-positive cells, but memory cells had distinct patterns. TRB CDR3s from CXCR3-positive naive cells showed higher hydrophobicity (lower Kidera factor 4), lower energy, and higher strength and volume indices than CXCR3-negative naive cells. CXCR3 expression partially decreased after cryopreservation, so most assays used freshly isolated PBMCs. Comparably high repertoire diversity was found in both naive subsets, whereas much lower repertoire diversity was found in memory CD8+ T cells.

CDR1 SGHVS and CDR2 FNYEAQ are derived from the germline V gene. The CDR3 runs 13 amino acids, cysteine and phenylalanine included. The DNA is unrecorded. This TCR was recovered from a human donor in good health. Some clones in this sample may be carry-over from other donors' samples. The sequenced material came from naive CXCR3+ CD8+ T cells from blood. The cell subset or site label corresponds to: CD45RO-CCR7+CD27+CD95- naive CD8+ T cells expressing CXCR3 (TNR3+). The chain is assembled from TRBV7-6 and TRBJ2-7. The CDR3 protein is CASGLAGPYEQYF. The entire variable domain, with the stretches around the CDR3 drawn from the reference TRBV7-6 and TRBJ2-7 proteins, is GAGVSQSPRYKVTKRGQDVALRCDPISGHVSLYWYRQALGQGPEFLTYFNYEAQQDKSGLPNDRFSAERPEGSISTLTIQRTEQRDSAMYRCASGLAGPYEQYFGPGTRLTVT.